This TCR beta chain was captured by sequencing in a study of shared clonotypes between healthy human individuals. About the study: Contributing individuals were a couple of females and three males aged 18 to 49.

A word on this clone: Its cognate antigen is unknown.

CDR3 size: 15 residues. After removal of 4 bases from V and 0 bases from J, the junction contained 7 bases not matched to a gene. Per germline, CDR1 SGHDT and CDR2 YYEEEE. CD8 cells classed as naive were CD45RO-negative and positively selected for CCR7, excluding terminally differentiated effector memory CD45RA+ cells. Methods used by the authors: Filtering was not the same, since immunoSEQ gave junction-only sequences without quality scores. Here immunoSEQ multiplex PCR was the method, and the copy in TCRdb shows in-frame clones only, minus some. Clonal size and the V and J genes are those of that table, whereas D and trimming came from the DNA. The sample records roughly 2 million clones, roughly 95% being singletons. Study-level results: For naive CD4 cells, roughly 5% of clonotypes were shared across a handful of donors.

The receptor comes from a man between 18 and 35 years old in good health. The source material was naive CD8+ T cells sorted from blood. The V gene is TRBV5-6, the J gene TRBJ2-7; 7 bases map to TRBD2. The CDR3 DNA follows: TGTGCCAGCAGCAATCGGGGGGTTAGCTCCTACGAGCAGTACTTC. Translated: CASSNRGVSSYEQYF. Full variable domain (remainder filled in from reference TRBV5-6 and TRBJ2-7): DAGVTQSPTHLIKTRGQQVTLRCSPKSGHDTVSWYQQALGQGPQFIFQYYEEEERQRGNFPDRFSGHQFPNYSSELNVNALLLGDSALYLCASSNRGVSSYEQYFGPGTRLTVT.